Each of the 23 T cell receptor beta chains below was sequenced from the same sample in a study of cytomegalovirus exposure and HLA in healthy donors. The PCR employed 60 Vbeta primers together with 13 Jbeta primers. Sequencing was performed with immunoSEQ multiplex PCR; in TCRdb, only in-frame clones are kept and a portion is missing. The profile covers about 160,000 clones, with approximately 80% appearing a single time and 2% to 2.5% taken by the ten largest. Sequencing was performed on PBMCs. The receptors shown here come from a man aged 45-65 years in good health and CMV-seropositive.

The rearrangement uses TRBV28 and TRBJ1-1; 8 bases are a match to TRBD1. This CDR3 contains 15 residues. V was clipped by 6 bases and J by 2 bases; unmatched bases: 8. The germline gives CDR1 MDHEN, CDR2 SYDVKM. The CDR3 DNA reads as TGTGCCAGCAGGACTCAGGGGGCTGCAAACACTGAAGCTTTCTTT. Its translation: CASRTQGAANTEAFF.

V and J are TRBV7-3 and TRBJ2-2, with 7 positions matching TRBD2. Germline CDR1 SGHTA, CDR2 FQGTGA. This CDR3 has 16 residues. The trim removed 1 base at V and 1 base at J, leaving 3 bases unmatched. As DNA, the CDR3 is TGTGCCAGCAGCTTAAATCCGGGGGGGAACACCGGGGAGCTGTTTTTT. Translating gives CASSLNPGGNTGELFF.

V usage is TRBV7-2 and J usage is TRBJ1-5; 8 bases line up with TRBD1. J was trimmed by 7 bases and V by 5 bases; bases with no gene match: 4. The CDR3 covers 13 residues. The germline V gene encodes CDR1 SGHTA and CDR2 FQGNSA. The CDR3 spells CASSTQGAQPQHF. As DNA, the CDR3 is TGTGCCAGCAGCACCCAGGGGGCCCAGCCCCAGCATTTT.

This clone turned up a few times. This CDR3 reads CASSLTGQQPQHF. CDR3 nucleotides: TGCGCCAGCAGCTTGACAGGGCAACAGCCCCAGCATTTT. The chain combines TRBV5-1 with TRBJ1-5; possible D gene TRBD1, 6 bases. Germline V gives CDR1 SGHRS, CDR2 YFSETQ. V lost 1 base and J 7 bases, leaving 9 bases between the germline ends. The CDR3 length is 13 residues. Combining the CDR3 with reference TRBV5-1 and TRBJ1-5 gives the whole variable domain KAGVTQTPRYLIKTRGQQVTLSCSPISGHRSVSWYQQTPGQGLQFLFEYFSETQRNKGNFPGRFSGRQFSNSRSEMNVSTLELGDSALYLCASSLTGQQPQHFGDGTRLSIL.

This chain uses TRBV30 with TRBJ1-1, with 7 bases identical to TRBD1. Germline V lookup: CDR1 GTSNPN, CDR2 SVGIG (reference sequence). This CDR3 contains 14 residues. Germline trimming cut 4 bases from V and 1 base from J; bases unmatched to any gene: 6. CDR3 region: CAWIEGAANTEAFF. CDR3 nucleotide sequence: TGTGCCTGGATAGAGGGGGCGGCGAACACTGAAGCTTTCTTT.

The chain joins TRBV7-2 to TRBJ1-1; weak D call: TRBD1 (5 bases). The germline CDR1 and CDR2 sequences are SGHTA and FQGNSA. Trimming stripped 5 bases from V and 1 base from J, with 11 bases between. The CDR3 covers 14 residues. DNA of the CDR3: TGTGCCAGCAGCATGGACAACTCGAACACTGAAGCTTTCTTT. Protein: CASSMDNSNTEAFF.

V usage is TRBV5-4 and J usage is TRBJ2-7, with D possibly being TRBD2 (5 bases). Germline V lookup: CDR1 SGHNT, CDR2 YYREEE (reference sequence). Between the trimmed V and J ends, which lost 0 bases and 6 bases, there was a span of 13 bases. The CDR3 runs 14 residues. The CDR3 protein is CASSLGSGWAEQYF. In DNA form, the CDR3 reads TGTGCCAGCAGCTTGGGGTCGGGGTGGGCCGAGCAGTACTTC.

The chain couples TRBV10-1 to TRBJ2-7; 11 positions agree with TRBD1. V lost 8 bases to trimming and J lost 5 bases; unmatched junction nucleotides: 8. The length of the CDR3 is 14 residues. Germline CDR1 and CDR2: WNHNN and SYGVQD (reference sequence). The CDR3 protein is CASSGQGASDEQYF. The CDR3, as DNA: TGCGCCAGCTCCGGACAGGGGGCTAGCGACGAGCAGTACTTC.

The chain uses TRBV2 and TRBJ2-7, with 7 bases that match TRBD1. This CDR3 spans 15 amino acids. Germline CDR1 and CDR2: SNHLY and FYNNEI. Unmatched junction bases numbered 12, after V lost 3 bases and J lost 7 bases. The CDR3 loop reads CASSDRSGGLREQYF. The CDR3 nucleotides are TGTGCCAGCAGTGACCGGTCAGGGGGTCTTAGGGAGCAGTACTTC.

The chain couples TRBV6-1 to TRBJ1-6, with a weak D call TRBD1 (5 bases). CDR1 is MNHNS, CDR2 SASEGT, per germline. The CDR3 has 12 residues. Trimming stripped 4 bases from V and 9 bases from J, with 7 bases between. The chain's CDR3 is CASSGRGSPLHF. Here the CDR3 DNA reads TGTGCCAGCAGTGGAAGGGGTTCACCCCTCCACTTT.

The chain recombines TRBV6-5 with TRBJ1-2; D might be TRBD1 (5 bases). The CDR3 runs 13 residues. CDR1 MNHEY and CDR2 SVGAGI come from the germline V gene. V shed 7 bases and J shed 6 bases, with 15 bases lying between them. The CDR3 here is CASTPGDKDGYTF. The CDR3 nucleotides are TGTGCCAGCACTCCGGGGGATAAGGATGGCTACACCTTC.

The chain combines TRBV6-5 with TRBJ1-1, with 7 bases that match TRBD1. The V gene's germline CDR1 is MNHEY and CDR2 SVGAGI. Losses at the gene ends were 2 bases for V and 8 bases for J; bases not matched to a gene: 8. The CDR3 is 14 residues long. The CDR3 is CASSYTYRGPEAFF. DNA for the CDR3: TGTGCCAGCAGTTACACCTACAGGGGACCCGAAGCTTTCTTT.

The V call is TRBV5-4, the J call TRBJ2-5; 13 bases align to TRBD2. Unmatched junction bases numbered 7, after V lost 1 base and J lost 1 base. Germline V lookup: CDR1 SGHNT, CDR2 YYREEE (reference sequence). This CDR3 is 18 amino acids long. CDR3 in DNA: TGTGCCAGCAGCTTGTTGACTAGCGGGGGGAAGGTCCAAGAGACCCAGTACTTC. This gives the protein CASSLLTSGGKVQETQYF.

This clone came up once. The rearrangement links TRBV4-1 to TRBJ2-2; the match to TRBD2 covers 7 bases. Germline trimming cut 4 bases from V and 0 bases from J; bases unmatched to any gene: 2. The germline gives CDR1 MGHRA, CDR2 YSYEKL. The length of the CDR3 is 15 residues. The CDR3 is CASSRGLTNTGELFF. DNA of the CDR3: TGCGCCAGCAGCCGGGGACTAACGAACACCGGGGAGCTGTTTTTT.

In DNA form, the CDR3 reads TGTGCCAGCAGCCCCCTTCCAGCGGGGGTTTTGGATACGCAGTATTTT. Its protein is CASSPLPAGVLDTQYF. This chain links TRBV28 with TRBJ2-3; 8 positions agree with TRBD2. V lost 6 bases, J lost 6 bases, and 14 bases stayed unmatched. The CDR3 covers 16 residues. CDR1 and CDR2 from the germline V gene are MDHEN and SYDVKM.

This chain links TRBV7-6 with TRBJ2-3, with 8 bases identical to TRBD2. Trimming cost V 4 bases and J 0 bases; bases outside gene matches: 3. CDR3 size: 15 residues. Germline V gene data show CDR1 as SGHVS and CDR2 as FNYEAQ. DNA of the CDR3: TGTGCCAGCAGCTCAGCGGGGGCTAGCACAGATACGCAGTATTTT. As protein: CASSSAGASTDTQYF.

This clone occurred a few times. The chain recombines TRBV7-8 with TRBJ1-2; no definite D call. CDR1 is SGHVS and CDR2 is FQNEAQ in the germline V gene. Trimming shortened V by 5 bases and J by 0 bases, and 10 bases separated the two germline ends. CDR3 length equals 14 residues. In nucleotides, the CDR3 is TGTGCCAGCAGCCTAGGAAACTCTAACTATGGCTACACCTTC. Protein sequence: CASSLGNSNYGYTF.

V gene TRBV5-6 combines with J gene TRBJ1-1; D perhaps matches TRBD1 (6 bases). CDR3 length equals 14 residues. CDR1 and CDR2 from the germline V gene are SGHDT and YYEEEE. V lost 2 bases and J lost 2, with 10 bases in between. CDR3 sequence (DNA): TGTGCCAGCAGCTTACAGGGACCCAACACTGAAGCTTTCTTT. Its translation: CASSLQGPNTEAFF.

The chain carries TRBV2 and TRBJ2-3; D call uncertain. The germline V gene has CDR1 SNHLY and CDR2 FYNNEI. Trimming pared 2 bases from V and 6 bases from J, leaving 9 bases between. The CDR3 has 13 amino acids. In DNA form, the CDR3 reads TGTGCCAGCAGTGAACAGAGGCGGGATACGCAGTATTTT. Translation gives CASSEQRRDTQYF.

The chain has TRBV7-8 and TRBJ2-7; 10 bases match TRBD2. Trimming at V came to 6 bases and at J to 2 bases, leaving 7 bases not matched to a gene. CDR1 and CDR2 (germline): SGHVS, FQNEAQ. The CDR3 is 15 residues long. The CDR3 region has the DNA TGTGCCAGCAGGATGGGCAGCGGGGGGGCCTACGAGCAGTACTTC. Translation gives CASRMGSGGAYEQYF. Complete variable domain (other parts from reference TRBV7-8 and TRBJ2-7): GAGVSQSPRYKVAKRGQDVALRCDPISGHVSLFWYQQALGQGPEFLTYFQNEAQLDKSGLPSDRFFAERPEGSVSTLKIQRTQQEDSAVYLCASRMGSGGAYEQYFGPGTRLTVT.

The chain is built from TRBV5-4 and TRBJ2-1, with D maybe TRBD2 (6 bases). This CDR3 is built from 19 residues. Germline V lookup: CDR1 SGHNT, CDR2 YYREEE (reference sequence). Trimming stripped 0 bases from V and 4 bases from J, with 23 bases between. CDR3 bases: TGTGCCAGCAGCTTGGCCGACGGGACTCCAAGGGCGGGGTACAATGAGCAGTTCTTC. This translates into CASSLADGTPRAGYNEQFF.

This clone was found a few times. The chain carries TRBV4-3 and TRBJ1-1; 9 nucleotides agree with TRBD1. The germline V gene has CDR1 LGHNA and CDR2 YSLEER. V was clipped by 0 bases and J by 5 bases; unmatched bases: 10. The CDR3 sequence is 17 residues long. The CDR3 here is CASSQDPRDRVRTEAFF. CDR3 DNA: TGCGCCAGCAGCCAAGATCCCCGGGACAGGGTTCGGACTGAAGCTTTCTTT.

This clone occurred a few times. CDR3 protein: CASSLVAGGYEQYF. The CDR3 DNA follows: TGTGCCAGCAGCTTGGTAGCGGGGGGTTACGAGCAGTACTTC. V is TRBV28 and J is TRBJ2-7; TRBD2 aligns across 10 bases. In germline, CDR1 is MDHEN, CDR2 SYDVKM. V dropped 6 bases and J dropped 4; count of bases not matched to a gene: 6. CDR3 length: 14 residues.